Following are 30 T cell receptor beta chains from one sample sequenced in a study of blood T cell repertoires in COVID-19. Sequencing was performed with immunoSEQ multiplex PCR; in TCRdb, only in-frame clones are kept and a portion is missing. This table holds approximately 150,000 clones, around 80% found once. Sequenced input: peripheral blood. The receptors shown here come from a man aged 55 to 70 with acute or convalescent COVID-19.

The J gene is TRBJ2-7, the V gene TRBV5-6, with D possibly TRBD1 on 5 matching bases. V was clipped by 7 bases and J by 6 bases, with 14 bases between them. This CDR3 comprises 12 residues. In germline, CDR1 is SGHDT, CDR2 YYEEEE. CDR3 DNA: TGTGCCAGCTTCGACAGTCTTGGCGAGCAGTACTTC. Translated, it gives CASFDSLGEQYF.

The V and J genes are TRBV3-1 (or the pseudogene TRBV3-2) and TRBJ2-3; D may be TRBD2 (6 bases). V lost 0 bases to trimming and J lost 0 bases, with 16 bases between them. CDR1 LGHDT and CDR2 YNNKEL come from the germline V gene (reference sequence). The CDR3 sequence is 18 residues long. CDR3 residues: CASSQDWSSDPSTDTQYF. DNA for the CDR3: TGTGCCAGCAGCCAAGATTGGTCTAGCGACCCTAGCACAGATACGCAGTATTTT.

This clone showed up just a few times. The rearrangement links TRBV10-3 to TRBJ2-1; 10 bases are a match to TRBD2. This CDR3 contains 15 residues. Germline V CDR1 and CDR2: ENHRY, SYGVKD. V was pared by 6 bases and J by 7 bases, with 9 bases of the junction left unmatched. CDR3: CAIRPGTSEKNEQFF. The CDR3 DNA is TGTGCCATCAGACCCGGGACTAGCGAAAAGAATGAGCAGTTCTTC.

The chain links TRBV7-9 to TRBJ2-2; D is perhaps TRBD2 (6 bases). V lost 5 bases and J lost 7, with 17 bases in between. Germline V gene data show CDR1 as SEHNR and CDR2 as FQNEAQ (reference sequence). The CDR3 is 15 amino acids. This CDR3 is CASSPGGPGVGELFF. The CDR3 coding sequence is TGTGCCAGCAGCCCCGGGGGTCCGGGGGTCGGGGAGCTGTTTTTT.

The V and J genes are TRBV4-2 and TRBJ2-7; maybe TRBD2 (6 bases). The germline V gene has CDR1 LGHNA and CDR2 YNFKEQ. The V gene lost 4 bases and the J gene lost 2 bases, with 12 bases spanning the gap. This CDR3 has 14 amino acids. CDR3 in amino acids: CASSPSGLPYEQYF. The CDR3 coding sequence is TGTGCCAGCAGCCCCAGCGGGCTACCCTACGAGCAGTACTTC.

In its sample, this clone was seen once. The chain links TRBV27 to TRBJ2-2; the match to TRBD2 covers 10 bases. There are 16 residues in the CDR3. Unmatched junction bases numbered 6, after V lost 3 bases and J lost 5 bases. Germline V gene sequence: CDR1 MNHEY, CDR2 SMNVEV (reference sequence). CDR3 residues: CASSFLAGDLTGELFF. CDR3 bases: TGTGCCAGCAGTTTTCTAGCGGGAGATCTTACCGGGGAGCTGTTTTTT.

The rearrangement uses TRBV13 and TRBJ2-1, with 7 positions matching TRBD2. Trimming cost V 1 base and J 10 bases; bases outside gene matches: 10. Germline V gene lookup returns CDR1 PRHDT and CDR2 FYEKMQ (reference sequence). The CDR3 is 15 residues long. The CDR3 DNA reads as TGTGCCAGCAGCTTAGAGGGTGGGAGGGCCCAGGAGCAGTTCTTC. Translation gives CASSLEGGRAQEQFF.

This chain uses TRBV11-1 with TRBJ2-2; TRBD2 might be the D (6 bases). Between the trimmed V and J ends, which lost 5 bases and 6 bases, there was a span of 19 bases. Germline V gene sequence: CDR1 SGHAT, CDR2 FQDESV (reference sequence). The CDR3 totals 16 residues. CDR3 amino acids: CASSPLSVAGPGELFF. The CDR3 DNA reads as TGTGCCAGCAGCCCTCTATCGGTGGCGGGGCCCGGGGAGCTGTTTTTT.

V gene TRBV19 combines with J gene TRBJ1-1; tentative D call: TRBD1 (6 bases). Germline CDR1 LNHDA, CDR2 SQIVND (reference sequence). This CDR3 has 16 amino acids. V lost 3 bases to trimming and J lost 3 bases, with 17 bases between them. The CDR3 DNA reads TGTGCCAGTAGTATCCTTACAGGGTTCGGGGACACTGAAGCTTTCTTT. Amino acid sequence: CASSILTGFGDTEAFF.

The V gene is TRBV4-1, the J gene TRBJ2-7, with TRBD2 matching over 8 bases. CDR1 is MGHRA and CDR2 is YSYEKL in the germline V gene. With V trimmed by 2 bases and J by 2 bases, 5 bases remained unmatched. This CDR3 has 15 amino acids. The CDR3 DNA reads as TGCGCCAGCAGCCAACAACTAGCGGACGCCTACGAGCAGTACTTC. This sequence encodes CASSQQLADAYEQYF.

CDR3 loop: CASSLTGDEHQPQHF. The CDR3 coding sequence is TGCGCCAGCAGCTTAACGGGGGATGAACATCAGCCCCAGCATTTT. The chain employs TRBV5-1 and TRBJ1-5; perhaps TRBD1 as D (5 bases). Germline lookup yields CDR1 SGHRS and CDR2 YFSETQ. The CDR3 runs to 15 residues. V was trimmed by 2 bases and J by 5 bases, leaving 14 bases between them.

This chain joins TRBV6-2 or TRBV6-3 and TRBJ2-1, with 10 positions matching TRBD2. The trim removed 0 bases at V and 1 base at J, leaving 6 bases unmatched. This CDR3 contains 18 residues. Per the germline V gene, CDR1 is MNHEY and CDR2 is SVGEGT. The CDR3 spells CASSYSSIAGGSYNEQFF. DNA of the CDR3: TGTGCCAGCAGTTACTCGAGTATAGCGGGAGGATCCTACAATGAGCAGTTCTTC.

The chain has TRBV4-1 and TRBJ2-7; unclear D gene. The V gene's germline CDR1 is MGHRA and CDR2 YSYEKL. V shed 0 bases and J shed 7 bases, with 13 bases lying between them. This CDR3 comprises 14 residues. CDR3 coding DNA: TGCGCCAGCAGCCAAGAGCTAGGATTGAGGGAGCAGTACTTC. Its protein is CASSQELGLREQYF.

The sample holds a few counts of this clone. V gene TRBV7-9 combines with J gene TRBJ2-5; 12 bases fit TRBD1. This CDR3 is built from 16 residues. From germline, CDR1 is SEHNR and CDR2 FQNEAQ (reference sequence). Germline trimming cut 4 bases from V and 2 bases from J; bases unmatched to any gene: 5. CDR3 DNA: TGTGCCAGCAGCTCCGGGGACAGGGGGCTACAAGAGACCCAGTACTTC. Amino acids: CASSSGDRGLQETQYF.

The V gene is TRBV6-1, the J gene TRBJ2-4, with D perhaps TRBD1 (6 bases). V lost 4 bases and J lost 0, with 16 bases in between. The CDR3 runs 17 residues. Germline V gene lookup returns CDR1 MNHNS and CDR2 SASEGT. In DNA, the CDR3 is TGTGCCAGCAGTGGGACACAGGGTGGGCTAGCCAAAAACATTCAGTACTTC. The encoded protein is CASSGTQGGLAKNIQYF.

V gene TRBV28 combines with J gene TRBJ2-7; 10 bases line up with TRBD1. This CDR3 comprises 13 residues. CDR1 is MDHEN, CDR2 SYDVKM, per germline. Trimming took 9 bases from V and 5 from J; bases not matched to a gene: 7. In DNA, the CDR3 is TGTGCCAGTCGGACAGGGGGACTGAACGAGCAGTACTTC. It translates to CASRTGGLNEQYF.

The V and J genes are TRBV19 and TRBJ2-5; 7 nucleotides align to TRBD1. Germline values: CDR1 LNHDA, CDR2 SQIVND (reference sequence). The CDR3 totals 14 residues. The V gene end was trimmed by 4 bases and the J gene end by 4 bases; junction bases not matched to a gene: 6. CDR3 bases: TGTGCCAGTAGTACGGGCGCAGGGGGAGAGACCCAGTACTTC. This gives the protein CASSTGAGGETQYF.

The chain carries TRBV6-5 and TRBJ2-7, with 8 bases fitting TRBD1. Unmatched junction bases numbered 1, after V lost 4 bases and J lost 5 bases. This CDR3 has 12 residues. Germline V gene lookup returns CDR1 MNHEY and CDR2 SVGAGI. CDR3 nucleotide sequence: TGTGCCAGCAGTTTGGACAGGGACGAGCAGTACTTC. Translation gives CASSLDRDEQYF.

This clone was counted between two and nine times. The chain recombines TRBV7-2 with TRBJ2-3; no definite D call. Germline CDR1 is SGHTA and CDR2 is FQGNSA. This CDR3 contains 13 residues. Trimming took off 11 bases at V and 7 bases at J, with 19 bases between the two ends. The CDR3 DNA is TGTGCCGGTGGTAGCTACCTTGAAAATACGCAGTATTTT. Translation: CAGGSYLENTQYF. The full variable domain, completed using reference TRBV7-2 and TRBJ2-3, is GAGVSQSPSNKVTEKGKDVELRCDPISGHTALYWYRQSLGQGLEFLIYFQGNSAPDKSGLPSDRFSAERTGGSVSTLTIQRTQQEDSAVYLCAGGSYLENTQYFGPGTRLTVL.

A few counts support this clone. This chain uses TRBV11-3 with TRBJ2-2, with a tentative D call TRBD1 (6 bases). The CDR3 has 13 residues. Trimming cost V 2 bases and J 7 bases, with 8 bases left between them. Germline V lookup: CDR1 SGHNT, CDR2 YENEEA. The CDR3 here is CASSLTGIGELFF. DNA for the CDR3: TGTGCCAGCAGCTTAACAGGGATCGGGGAGCTGTTTTTT.

This clone was found a few times. V is TRBV30 and J is TRBJ2-1; 9 nucleotides agree with TRBD2. This CDR3 spans 15 amino acids. Germline CDR1 reads GTSNPN; CDR2 reads SVGIG (reference sequence). After removal of 4 bases from V and 6 bases from J, the junction contained 10 bases not matched to a gene. In nucleotides, the CDR3 is TGTGCCTGGACCGGTTTAGCGGGAGTATTCAATGAGCAGTTCTTC. This translates into CAWTGLAGVFNEQFF.

With regard to this clone: One junction end disagrees with the germline gene, perhaps due to a read error. V usage is TRBV7-7 and J usage is TRBJ1-1; 8 nucleotides agree with TRBD1. The CDR3 length is 13 residues. CDR1 and CDR2 from the germline V gene are SSHAT and FNYEAQ (reference sequence). The CDR3 is CASSPGQGRAAFF. CDR3 bases: TGTGCTAGCAGCCCCGGACAGGGACGGGCAGCTTTCTTT.

The table lists this clone with a few counts. This chain links TRBV25-1 with TRBJ1-2; D remains ambiguous. The CDR3 consists of 14 residues. Germline assignment: CDR1 MGHDK and CDR2 SYGVNS. The V gene lost 5 bases and the J gene lost 3 bases, with 13 bases spanning the gap. The CDR3, as DNA: TGTGCCAGCAGTAGGACGGGGAGCTACTATGGCTACACCTTC. Amino acid sequence: CASSRTGSYYGYTF.

This rearrangement joins TRBV19 to TRBJ1-1; 9 bases align to TRBD1. This CDR3 region has 15 residues. Germline V gene data show CDR1 as LNHDA and CDR2 as SQIVND (reference sequence). The junction had 5 bases not matched to a gene; V was cut back by 3 bases and J by 3 bases. In nucleotides, the CDR3 is TGTGCCAGTAGTATTCAGACAGGGGGTCACACTGAAGCTTTCTTT. Amino acids: CASSIQTGGHTEAFF.

The chain uses TRBV28 and TRBJ2-2; D perhaps matches TRBD1 (6 bases). Per the germline V gene, CDR1 is MDHEN and CDR2 is SYDVKM. This CDR3 has 13 amino acids. The ends were cut back, 7 bases at V and 8 bases at J, with 14 bases in the middle. CDR3 coding DNA: TGTGCCAGCACCATAAACAGGGCTGGGGAGCTGTTTTTT. Encoded protein: CASTINRAGELFF.

The rearrangement joins TRBV5-4 to TRBJ2-7; the match to TRBD1 covers 10 bases. Germline V gene data show CDR1 as SGHNT and CDR2 as YYREEE (reference sequence). The CDR3 sequence is 15 residues long. With V trimmed by 5 bases and J by 7 bases, 12 bases remained unmatched. CDR3 in DNA: TGTGCCAGCAGTCAACCGGGACAGGGGTACCTAGAGCAGTACTTC. This encodes CASSQPGQGYLEQYF.

The rearrangement links TRBV11-2 to TRBJ2-1; 14 bases line up with TRBD2. Germline loops: CDR1 SGHAT, CDR2 FQNNGV. This CDR3 is built from 16 residues. V trimming: 5 bases; J trimming: 7 bases; junction bases outside the gene matches: 7. In DNA, the CDR3 is TGTGCCAGCAGCGACCCGGGACTAGCGGGAGTAAATGAGCAGTTCTTC. This gives the protein CASSDPGLAGVNEQFF.

The chain has TRBV9 and TRBJ2-1; 8 bases are a match to TRBD2. The V segment lost 0 bases and the J segment 6 bases; nucleotides outside the gene matches: 2. Germline CDR1 reads SGDLS; CDR2 reads YYNGEE. The CDR3 consists of 14 residues. For the CDR3, the DNA is TGTGCCAGCAGCGTAGCGGGAGGGTCCAATGAGCAGTTCTTC. This sequence encodes CASSVAGGSNEQFF.

The chain combines TRBV3-1 (or the pseudogene TRBV3-2) with TRBJ1-2; TRBD1 might be the D (6 bases). CDR1 and CDR2 from the germline V gene are LGHDT and YNNKEL (reference sequence). V was shortened by 4 bases and J by 3 bases, with 6 bases between the two germline ends. This CDR3 is built from 12 residues. The CDR3 nucleotides are TGTGCCAGCAGCCCAGGGGACTATGGCTACACCTTC. It specifies CASSPGDYGYTF.

This clone was seen more than once but under ten times. The chain is built from TRBV4-1 and TRBJ2-7, with D possibly TRBD2 on 5 matching bases. CDR3 length: 12 amino acids. V was shortened by 4 bases and J by 4 bases, with 8 bases between the two germline ends. In germline, CDR1 is MGHRA, CDR2 YSYEKL. DNA for the CDR3: TGCGCCAGCAGCCCCGGACTGTACGAGCAGTACTTC. It codes for CASSPGLYEQYF.